This entry is about one T cell receptor beta chain. It lacks a known antigen. No clone much larger than this one lies a single base away; base qualities are absent. The immunoSEQ Assay, a bias-controlled multiplex PCR, was used to amplify TCRbeta CDR3 regions from genomic DNA. Under the source paper's analysis protocol: The number of nucleated cells in each sample was estimated from the amplification of reference gene primers within the assay. To quantify the absolute abundance of each unique TCRbeta CDR3 rearrangement, sequence reads were collapsed and filtered. For each sample, productive Simpson clonality was calculated as the square root of Simpson's diversity index across productive rearrangements. TCRdb re-hosts the immuneACCESS table, in-frame sequences only. Its copies lack some clones; in the studies checked, an unresolved V gene accounts for under half of them, and the cause for the rest is not known. That table gives V, J and clone size, and the DNA gave D and trimming. The table for this sample lists 250,000 to 350,000 clones; roughly 90% of them were counted only once. The ten largest make up about 0.8% of the sample.

This sample was included in a study of blood T cell repertoires in COVID-19 (dated by TCRdb to the early 2020s). About the full investigation: The collaborator samples originated in the United States, Italy and Spain and spanned the acute and convalescent phases of COVID-19. The samples were drawn from the first 160 participants of the ongoing ImmuneRACE study and from 1,254 subjects provided by 6 global collaborators. Nearly every sample came with metadata listing a de-identified subject ID, COVID-19 status, age in years and sex. Where HLA class I and class II types were available, the types were taken from metadata supplied by the sample provider, not from assay-based typing. The material from the prospective study consisted of cDNA or gDNA derived from T cells, B-cell-depleted T cells, or PBMCs. The repertoires were made available in a free public database intended to serve as a resource for research on the immune response to SARS-CoV-2. The dataset comprised deeply sampled blood TCRbeta repertoires from subjects exposed to, actively infected with, or recovered from COVID-19.

The collaborating institutions used their own protocols to collect whole blood in K2EDTA tubes. For TCRbeta analysis, collaborator samples were shipped as frozen whole blood, as isolated PBMCs, or as DNA extracted from either sample type. General findings and caveats noted by the study authors: The quantity of clinical and demographic metadata differed by source and by participant and was supplied without curation.

The CDR3 contains 13 residues, cysteine and phenylalanine counted. Here the CDR3 DNA is all that survives: 39 bases in frame from base 1. CDR1 and CDR2 are drawn from the germline V gene: ENHRY, SYGVKD. The germline ends are 10 bases apart after V is trimmed by 0 bases and J by 9 bases. In this chain, TRBV10-3 is recombined with TRBJ2-3; no D segment can be confidently identified. The origin of this receptor is a young man with acute or convalescent COVID-19. Sequencing was done on a sample of peripheral blood. The CDR3 loop reads CAISESAGRTQYF. The nucleotides read TGTGCCATCAGTGAGTCTGCAGGAAGGACGCAGTATTTT.